The T cell receptor (beta chain) under discussion was sequenced for a study of blood T cell repertoires in COVID-19. At the level of the study: T cells, B-cell-depleted T cells, or PBMCs provided the cDNA or gDNA that served as material.

Germline V gene lookup returns CDR1 MNHEY and CDR2 SVGAGI. The length of the CDR3 is 12 residues. V gave up 2 bases and J gave up 9 bases, with 8 bases separating them. Sequencing was performed with immunoSEQ multiplex PCR; in TCRdb, only in-frame clones are kept and a portion is missing. Of under 200,000 clones in the sample, roughly 84% were seen once. The specimen sequenced was peripheral blood. The chain uses TRBV6-5 and TRBJ2-1, with D possibly TRBD2 on 6 matching bases. The TCR comes from a woman in her sixties with acute or convalescent COVID-19. CDR3 nucleotide sequence: TGTGCCAGCAGTTACAGGAGGGGTGAGCAGTTCTTC. Its translation is CASSYRRGEQFF.